This T cell receptor (beta chain) was captured in a study of patients and donors after allogeneic stem cell transplantation. A single record per CDR3 protein comes from TCRdb applying MiXCR to the RT-PCR reads. This sample has about 28,000 distinct CDR3 sequences, with about 6.8% found just once. There are 13 residues in the CDR3. From germline, CDR1 is MDHEN and CDR2 SYDVKM. Trimming stripped 8 bases from V and 4 bases from J, with 14 bases between. This clonotype was seen repeatedly, ten times or more. The rearrangement links TRBV28 to TRBJ2-5, with D possibly matching TRBD1 (5 bases). This TCR derives from a human donor who was either an allogeneic HSCT recipient or a stem cell or donor lymphocyte infusion donor (not recorded which). It is not recorded whose cells these are; they may come from a transplant donor. Sequenced sample: blood, either unsorted or a sorted T cell fraction (not recorded which). CDR3 region: CASYAPQGETQYF. CDR3 bases: TGTGCCAGCTACGCCCCCCAGGGAGAGACCCAGTACTTC.